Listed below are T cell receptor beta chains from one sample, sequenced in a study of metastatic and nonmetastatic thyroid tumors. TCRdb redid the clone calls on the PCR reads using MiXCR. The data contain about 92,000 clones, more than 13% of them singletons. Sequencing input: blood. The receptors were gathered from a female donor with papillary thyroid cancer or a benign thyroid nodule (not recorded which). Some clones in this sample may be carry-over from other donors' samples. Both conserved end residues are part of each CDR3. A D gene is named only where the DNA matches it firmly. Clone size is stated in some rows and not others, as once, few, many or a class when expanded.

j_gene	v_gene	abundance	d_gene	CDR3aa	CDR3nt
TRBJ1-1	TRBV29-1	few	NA	CSSRTAYTEAFF	TGCAGCTCCCGGACAGCGTACACTGAAGCTTTCTTT
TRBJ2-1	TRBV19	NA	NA	CASTSGSTEKFF	TGTGCCAGTACGTCAGGGTCAACTGAGAAGTTCTTC
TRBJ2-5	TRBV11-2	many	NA	CASSLARKETQYF	TGTGCCAGCAGCTTAGCACGGAAAGAGACCCAGTACTTC
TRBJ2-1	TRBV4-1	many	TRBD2	CASSPTIRLAGDNEQFF	TGCGCCAGCAGCCCTACCATTCGACTAGCGGGGGACAATGAGCAGTTCTTC
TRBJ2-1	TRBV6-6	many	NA	CASSYNRVNEQFF	TGTGCCAGCAGTTACAATCGGGTCAATGAGCAGTTCTTC
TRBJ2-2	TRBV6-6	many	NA	CASSYDRQGTGELFF	TGTGCCAGCAGTTACGATCGGCAGGGCACCGGGGAGCTGTTTTTT
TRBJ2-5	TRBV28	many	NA	CASSPLVLETQYF	TGTGCCAGCAGCCCTTTAGTCCTGGAGACCCAGTACTTC
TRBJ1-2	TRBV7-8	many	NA	CASSSNPARTGYTF	TGTGCCAGCAGCTCCAATCCCGCCAGGACCGGCTACACCTTC
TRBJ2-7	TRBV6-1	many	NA	CASGRSGQGSYEQYF	TGTGCCAGCGGAAGATCAGGGCAGGGCTCCTACGAGCAGTACTTC
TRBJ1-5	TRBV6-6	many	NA	CASSYSGSNQPQHF	TGTGCCAGCAGTTACTCTGGGAGCAATCAGCCCCAGCATTTT
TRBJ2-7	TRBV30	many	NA	CAWSPGHYEQYF	TGTGCCTGGTCCCCCGGTCACTACGAGCAGTACTTC
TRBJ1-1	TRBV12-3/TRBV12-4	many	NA	CASSPRGGEGKAFF	TGTGCCAGCAGCCCACGGGGAGGGGAGGGGAAAGCTTTCTTT
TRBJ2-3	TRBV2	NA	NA	CASSERSTSADTQYF	TGTGCCAGCAGTGAACGGTCGACCAGCGCAGATACGCAGTATTTT
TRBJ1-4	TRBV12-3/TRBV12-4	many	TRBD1	CASSGDRETEKLFF	TGTGCCAGCAGTGGGGACAGGGAGACTGAAAAACTGTTTTTT
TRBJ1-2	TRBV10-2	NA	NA	CASSESDRAVEGYTF	TGCGCCAGCAGTGAGTCCGATAGAGCAGTCGAGGGCTACACCTTC
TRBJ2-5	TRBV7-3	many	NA	CASSSETSTLQETQYF	TGTGCCAGCAGCTCGGAGACATCCACGCTGCAAGAGACCCAGTACTTC